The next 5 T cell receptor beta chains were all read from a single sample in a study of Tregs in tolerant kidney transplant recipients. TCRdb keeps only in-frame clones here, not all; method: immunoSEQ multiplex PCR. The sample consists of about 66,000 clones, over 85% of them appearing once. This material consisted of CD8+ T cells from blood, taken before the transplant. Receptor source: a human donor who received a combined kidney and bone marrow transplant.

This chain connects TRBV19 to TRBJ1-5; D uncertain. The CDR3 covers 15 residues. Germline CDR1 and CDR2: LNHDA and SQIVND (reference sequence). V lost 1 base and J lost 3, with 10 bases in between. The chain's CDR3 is CASSIARFVNQPQHF. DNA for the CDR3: TGTGCCAGTAGTATAGCCAGGTTTGTCAATCAGCCCCAGCATTTT.

CDR3 sequence (DNA): TGCAGCGTTCTAGACAGCGACCATGCCCAGCCCCAGCATTTT. Residues: CSVLDSDHAQPQHF. The gene calls are TRBV29-1 and TRBJ1-5; a weak D match, TRBD1 (5 bases). Trimming took off 5 bases at V and 7 bases at J, with 18 bases between the two ends. Germline values: CDR1 SQVTM, CDR2 ANQGSEA. There are 14 residues in the CDR3.

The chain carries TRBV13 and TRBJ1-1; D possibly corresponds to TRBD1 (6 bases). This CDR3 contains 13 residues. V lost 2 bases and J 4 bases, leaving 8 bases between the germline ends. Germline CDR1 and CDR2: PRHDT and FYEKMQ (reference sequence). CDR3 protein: CASSLSGATEAFF. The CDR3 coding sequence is TGTGCCAGCAGCTTATCAGGGGCCACTGAAGCTTTCTTT.

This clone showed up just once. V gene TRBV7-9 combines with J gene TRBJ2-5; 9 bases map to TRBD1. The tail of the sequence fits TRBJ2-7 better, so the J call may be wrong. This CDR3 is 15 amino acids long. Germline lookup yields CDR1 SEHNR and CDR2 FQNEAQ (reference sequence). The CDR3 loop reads CASSQAGTGTYEQYF. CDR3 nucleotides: TGTGCCAGCAGCCAAGCCGGGACAGGGACCTACGAGCAGTACTTC.

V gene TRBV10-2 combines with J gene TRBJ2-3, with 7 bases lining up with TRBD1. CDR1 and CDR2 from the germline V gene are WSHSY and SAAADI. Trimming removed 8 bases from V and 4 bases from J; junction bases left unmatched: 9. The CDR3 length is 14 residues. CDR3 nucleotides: TGCGCCAGCGCGACAGGGTTTGACTCAGATACGCAGTATTTT. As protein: CASATGFDSDTQYF.